This record looks at one T cell receptor (beta chain) sequence and its context. Antigen specificity is unknown. The PCR ran on 60 Vbeta and 13 Jbeta primers. Method: immunoSEQ multiplex PCR; TCRdb's copy keeps in-frame clones and lacks some. This sample has 30,000 to 50,000 clones; 68% occur once, and the top ten carry nearly 4%. This record belongs to a study of cytomegalovirus exposure and HLA in healthy donors. Study as a whole: Tens of millions of unique TCRs from HLA-typed donors were held in an early release of data.

The V gene's germline CDR1 is LGHNA and CDR2 YSLEER. The CDR3 totals 15 residues. Trimming took 0 bases from V and 3 from J, leaving 12 bases between them. Study outcomes and limitations: Among TCR beta chains of equal frequency, HLA-associated ones were more clonally expanded in a later analysis. Analysis performed later found about 17,000 TCR beta sequences associated with HLA alleles at 0.05 false discovery rate. In an earlier analysis, most TCR beta V segments were productive about 87% or about 30% of the time.

Sequencing used PBMCs. The TCR was taken from a man in his forties in good health and CMV-seronegative. J is TRBJ2-7 and V is TRBV4-3; TRBD1 might be the D (5 bases). CDR3 DNA: TGCGCCAGCAGCCAAGATTCTGGGGCCAACTACGAGCAGTACTTC. Protein sequence: CASSQDSGANYEQYF.